The 21 T cell receptor beta chains presented below share a single source sample, sequenced in a study of T cell responses to AZD1222 COVID-19 vaccine. Measured with immunoSEQ multiplex PCR; TCRdb has only the in-frame clones, and not every one. This sample has 150,000 or so clones, with 89% found just once. The sequences come from peripheral blood, collected on day 0 of AZD1222 vaccination. The receptors stem from an adult in good health.

The J gene is TRBJ2-3, the V gene TRBV2; D possibly matches TRBD1 or TRBD2 (5 bases each). The CDR3 spans 13 residues. The V end was cut by 6 bases, the J end by 10 bases, with 17 bases between. Germline assignment: CDR1 SNHLY and CDR2 FYNNEI. CDR3 nucleotide sequence: TGTGCCAGCAGGGGGGATGCTTCTTCTCCGCAGTATTTT. Encoded protein: CASRGDASSPQYF.

CDR3: CASSQGAGGPPYEQYF. The CDR3 DNA is TGTGCCAGCAGCCAGGGAGCGGGAGGGCCTCCCTACGAGCAGTACTTC. The V and J genes are TRBV4-2 and TRBJ2-7; 10 bases align to TRBD2. After removal of 3 bases from V and 2 bases from J, the junction contained 7 bases not matched to a gene. This CDR3 comprises 16 residues. Germline loops: CDR1 LGHNA, CDR2 YNFKEQ.

The chain uses TRBV2 and TRBJ2-1; possible D gene TRBD2, 6 bases. The CDR3 is 14 residues long. The germline V gene has CDR1 SNHLY and CDR2 FYNNEI. V was clipped by 5 bases and J by 8 bases, with 16 bases between them. CDR3 bases: TGTGCCAGCAGTCTAACCGGAGGGCTGGATGAGCAGTTCTTC. It codes for CASSLTGGLDEQFF.

The CDR3 DNA is TGTGCCAGCAGCTTATTAAGAGGGGCCAGTGCAGATACGCAGTATTTT. It encodes CASSLLRGASADTQYF. The V and J genes are TRBV7-9 and TRBJ2-3; D is perhaps TRBD1 or TRBD2 (5 bases each). The length of the CDR3 is 16 residues. Germline V gene data show CDR1 as SEHNR and CDR2 as FQNEAQ (reference sequence). Trimming pared 2 bases from V and 4 bases from J, leaving 16 bases between.

V is TRBV5-1 and J is TRBJ1-1, with D uncertain. The CDR3 spans 13 residues. The V and J ends lost 5 bases and 0 bases respectively, with 8 bases between them. Germline values: CDR1 SGHRS, CDR2 YFSETQ. The CDR3 DNA is TGCGCCAGCAGGCTTTCCATGAACACTGAAGCTTTCTTT. It codes for CASRLSMNTEAFF.

This clone was detected a few times. This chain links TRBV4-1 with TRBJ2-7; a possible D gene is TRBD2 (6 bases). CDR3 length equals 21 residues. V lost 0 bases and J 9 bases, leaving 36 bases between the germline ends. Germline V lookup: CDR1 MGHRA, CDR2 YSYEKL. The CDR3 protein is CASSQDLINTGGTLTLRGQYF. CDR3 in DNA: TGCGCCAGCAGCCAAGATCTTATCAATACAGGAGGGACTCTCACTTTACGAGGGCAGTACTTC.

The V and J genes are TRBV3-1 (or the pseudogene TRBV3-2) and TRBJ1-5; D gene ambiguous. Germline V gene data show CDR1 as LGHDT and CDR2 as YNNKEL (reference sequence). CDR3 length: 13 amino acids. The V end was cut by 2 bases, the J end by 0 bases, with 2 bases between. In DNA form, the CDR3 reads TGTGCCAGCAGCCAAAATAGCAATCAGCCCCAGCATTTT. Its protein is CASSQNSNQPQHF.

The rearrangement links TRBV5-4 to TRBJ2-3; 9 positions match TRBD1. The CDR3 runs to 15 residues. After removal of 4 bases from V and 2 bases from J, the junction contained 5 bases not matched to a gene. Germline V gives CDR1 SGHNT, CDR2 YYREEE (reference sequence). The CDR3 DNA reads as TGTGCCAGCAGCAGGGGACAGGGCTACACAGATACGCAGTATTTT. Its protein is CASSRGQGYTDTQYF.

V usage is TRBV11-2 and J usage is TRBJ1-2; D ambiguous. Deletions cut 5 bases from V and 7 bases from J, with 11 bases between. Germline CDR1 SGHAT, CDR2 FQNNGV. The length of the CDR3 is 12 residues. As DNA, the CDR3 is TGTGCCAGCAGCGCCCCGAAGCGTGGCTACACCTTC. This translates into CASSAPKRGYTF. The full variable domain, completed using reference TRBV11-2 and TRBJ1-2, is EAGVAQSPRYKIIEKRQSVAFWCNPISGHATLYWYQQILGQGPKLLIQFQNNGVVDDSQLPKDRFSAERLKGVDSTLKIQPAKLEDSAVYLCASSAPKRGYTFGSGTRLTVV.

V is TRBV7-2 and J is TRBJ1-5, with 9 bases aligning to TRBD1. V dropped 5 bases and J dropped 1; count of bases not matched to a gene: 3. The V gene's germline CDR1 is SGHTA and CDR2 FQGNSA. The CDR3 consists of 15 residues. In nucleotides, the CDR3 is TGTGCCAGCAGCCCCGGGACAGGGAGCAATCAGCCCCAGCATTTT. This codes for CASSPGTGSNQPQHF.

This chain connects TRBV7-8 to TRBJ2-2; a weak D match, TRBD2 (5 bases). V was cut by 1 base and J by 4 bases, with 10 bases left in between. Looked up from germline, CDR1 is SGHVS and CDR2 is FQNEAQ. The CDR3 totals 15 residues. In nucleotides, the CDR3 is TGTGCCAGCAGCTTAGGTGGGAGTGGCACCGGGGAGCTGTTTTTT. It translates to CASSLGGSGTGELFF.

To note about this clone: This specimen includes other DNA sequences encoding the same CDR3. The chain recombines TRBV9 with TRBJ2-7; D may be TRBD2 (6 bases). Trimming took 0 bases from V and 1 from J, leaving 11 bases between them. Per the germline V gene, CDR1 is SGDLS and CDR2 is YYNGEE. The CDR3 extends over 15 amino acids. The CDR3 nucleotides read TGTGCCAGCAGCGTAGCCGCGGGGCTTTCCTACGAGCAGTACTTC. It yields the protein CASSVAAGLSYEQYF.

V is TRBV28 and J is TRBJ1-1; TRBD1 is a possible D gene (5 bases). Germline-derived CDR1 and CDR2 are MDHEN and SYDVKM. Trimming cost V 7 bases and J 2 bases, with 14 bases left between them. The CDR3 totals 14 residues. Here the CDR3 reads CASISTVDNTEAFF. Here the CDR3 DNA reads TGTGCCAGCATTTCGACAGTCGACAACACTGAAGCTTTCTTT.

This clone is a singleton in its sample. V and J are TRBV27 and TRBJ2-2, with 9 bases that match TRBD2. V gave up 7 bases and J gave up 3 bases; unmatched junction bases: 12. Germline lookup yields CDR1 MNHEY and CDR2 SMNVEV (reference sequence). There are 17 residues in the CDR3. The chain's CDR3 is CASTHGRGRADTGELFF. CDR3 nucleotides: TGTGCCAGCACCCATGGTCGCGGGAGGGCGGACACCGGGGAGCTGTTTTTT.

The genes are TRBV7-2 and TRBJ1-2; D not certain. The V end was cut by 5 bases, the J end by 4 bases, with 14 bases between. CDR3 size: 14 residues. In germline, CDR1 is SGHTA, CDR2 FQGNSA. The CDR3 loop reads CASSLVEFGYGYTF. In nucleotides, the CDR3 is TGTGCCAGCAGCCTAGTAGAATTCGGCTATGGCTACACCTTC.

This clone came up once. The genes are TRBV30 and TRBJ1-1, with unresolved D. The V gene's germline CDR1 is GTSNPN and CDR2 SVGIG (reference sequence). V was shortened by 2 bases and J by 6 bases, with 13 bases between the two germline ends. This CDR3 region has 13 residues. The CDR3, as DNA: TGTGCCTGGAGTTTGGAGGGTGGGCCTGAAGCTTTCTTT. Translation gives CAWSLEGGPEAFF.

Only one count was recorded for this clone. The chain joins TRBV11-2 to TRBJ1-2, with D possibly being TRBD1 (5 bases). V was shortened by 1 base and J by 3 bases, with 6 bases between the two germline ends. The CDR3 runs to 13 residues. Looked up from germline, CDR1 is SGHAT and CDR2 is FQNNGV. CDR3 in DNA: TGTGCCAGCAGCTTAGCCAGGGACTATGGCTACACCTTC. This encodes CASSLARDYGYTF.

The gene calls are TRBV12-3 or TRBV12-4 and TRBJ1-1; D gene uncertain. Trimming left V 2 bases short and J 5 bases short, with 6 bases between. The CDR3 runs to 12 residues. The CDR3 sequence: CASSLRLTEAFF. In DNA form, the CDR3 reads TGTGCCAGCAGTTTACGGTTGACTGAAGCTTTCTTT.

The chain has TRBV20-1 and TRBJ1-1, with D hard to call. The germline V gene encodes CDR1 DFQATT and CDR2 SNEGSKA (reference sequence). This CDR3 is 17 amino acids long. The V and J ends lost 3 bases and 0 bases respectively, with 20 bases between them. The CDR3 coding sequence is TGCAGTGCTAGTCAACCCCTGGGGAGCCCTATGAACACTGAAGCTTTCTTT. It yields the protein CSASQPLGSPMNTEAFF.

The chain carries TRBV7-2 and TRBJ2-5; D gene uncertain. CDR1 SGHTA and CDR2 FQGNSA come from the germline V gene. V lost 0 bases and J lost 6, with 8 bases in between. This CDR3 contains 13 residues. The CDR3 spells CASSLAGFKTQYF. The CDR3 nucleotides read TGTGCCAGCAGCTTAGCGGGGTTCAAGACCCAGTACTTC. Together with reference TRBV7-2 and TRBJ2-5, the CDR3 gives the full variable domain: GAGVSQSPSNKVTEKGKDVELRCDPISGHTALYWYRQSLGQGLEFLIYFQGNSAPDKSGLPSDRFSAERTGGSVSTLTIQRTQQEDSAVYLCASSLAGFKTQYFGPGTRLLVL.

This clone has just one count. The J gene is TRBJ1-1, the V gene TRBV24-1, with a tentative D call TRBD1 (5 bases). V lost 3 bases and J 3 bases, leaving 13 bases between the germline ends. Germline CDR1 and CDR2: KGHDR and SFDVKD. The CDR3 consists of 15 residues. In nucleotides, the CDR3 is TGTGCCACCAGTGATGCCGGATCGGGGGACACTGAAGCTTTCTTT. Translating gives CATSDAGSGDTEAFF.